The next 4 T cell receptor beta chains were all read from a single sample in a study of shared clonotypes between healthy human individuals. Repertoires were generated with immunoSEQ multiplex PCR, while TCRdb's copy carries only in-frame clones and drops some. Among about 2.4 million clones, approximately 94% were seen once, and the ten largest hold approximately 0.37%. Sequenced material: naive CD4+ T cells from PBMCs. Indicated subset: CD45RA+ positively selected. These receptor sequences come from a young man in good health. Some clones in this sample may be carry-over from other donors' samples.

The chain carries TRBV30 and TRBJ2-7; the D call may be TRBD1 or TRBD2 (6 bases each). This CDR3 has 14 amino acids. The ends were cut back, 3 bases at V and 9 bases at J, with 21 bases in the middle. The germline CDR1 and CDR2 sequences are GTSNPN and SVGIG (reference sequence). CDR3 sequence: CAWRPRGGPDGQYF. CDR3 DNA sequence: TGTGCCTGGAGGCCCCGAGGGGGGCCGGACGGGCAGTACTTC.

The rearrangement joins TRBV18 to TRBJ1-5; D is unclear. Germline values: CDR1 KGHSH, CDR2 LQKENI. The V and J ends lost 6 bases and 0 bases respectively, with 9 bases between them. This CDR3 contains 14 residues. CDR3 nucleotide sequence: TGTGCCAGCTCCGACGGAAATAGCAATCAGCCCCAGCATTTT. Its protein is CASSDGNSNQPQHF.

The rearrangement links TRBV2 to TRBJ2-3; D is undetermined. Germline V lookup: CDR1 SNHLY, CDR2 FYNNEI. Trimming removed 8 bases at V and 4 bases at J, with 7 bases between. CDR3 size: 11 residues. Here the CDR3 DNA reads TGTGCCAGCGAGAGCTCAGATACGCAGTATTTT. Amino acids: CASESSDTQYF. Drawing the rest from reference TRBV2 and TRBJ2-3, the complete variable domain is EPEVTQTPSHQVTQMGQEVILRCVPISNHLYFYWYRQILGQKVEFLVSFYNNEISEKSEIFDDQFSVERPDGSNFTLKIRSTKLEDSAMYFCASESSDTQYFGPGTRLTVL.

The gene calls are TRBV6-6 and TRBJ1-2, with unresolved D. CDR3 length equals 13 residues. Germline CDR1 and CDR2: MNHNY and SVGAGI (reference sequence). Trimming left V 0 bases short and J 6 bases short, with 8 bases between. As DNA, the CDR3 is TGTGCCAGCAGTTACTCTCCAGTGAATGGCTACACCTTC. It is translated as CASSYSPVNGYTF.